This T cell receptor (beta chain) was sequenced in a study of blood T cell repertoires in COVID-19. Study-level background: Samples came from the United States, Italy and Spain, spanning acute and convalescent COVID-19. PBMCs, B-cell-depleted T cells, or T cells were the source of the cDNA or gDNA that made up the material.

This CDR3 is built from 19 residues. With 5 bases clipped from V and 5 bases from J, the junction kept 18 bases outside the gene matches. Germline lookup yields CDR1 SGHVS and CDR2 FNYEAQ. The authors' processing: For nucleated cells, counts were estimated from reference gene primer amplification. Profiled with immunoSEQ multiplex PCR; TCRdb holds only in-frame clones, not every one. The V and J calls and clone size are taken from that table; D and trimming were inferred from the DNA. The repertoire holds roughly 330,000 clones, with roughly 90% as singletons. J is TRBJ2-5 and V is TRBV7-6; 12 bases match TRBD2. The source material was peripheral blood. The source is a woman between 45 and 60 years old with active or convalescent COVID-19. The CDR3 reads CASSARRKTSGSRPETQYF. CDR3 in DNA: TGTGCCAGCAGCGCCAGGAGGAAGACTAGCGGGAGTAGGCCCGAGACCCAGTACTTC.